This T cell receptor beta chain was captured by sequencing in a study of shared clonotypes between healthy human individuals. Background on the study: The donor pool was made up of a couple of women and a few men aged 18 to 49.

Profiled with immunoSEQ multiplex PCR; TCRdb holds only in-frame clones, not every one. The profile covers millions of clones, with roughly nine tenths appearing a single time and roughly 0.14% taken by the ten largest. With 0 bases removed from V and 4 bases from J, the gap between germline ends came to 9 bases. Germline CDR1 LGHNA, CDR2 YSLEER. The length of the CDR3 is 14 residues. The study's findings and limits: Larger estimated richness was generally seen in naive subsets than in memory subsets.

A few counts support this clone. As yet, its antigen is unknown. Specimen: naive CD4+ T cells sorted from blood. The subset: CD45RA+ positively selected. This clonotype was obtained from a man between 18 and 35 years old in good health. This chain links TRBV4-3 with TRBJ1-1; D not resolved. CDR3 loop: CASSQEGLGTEAFF. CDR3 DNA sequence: TGCGCCAGCAGCCAAGAGGGCTTGGGCACTGAAGCTTTCTTT.